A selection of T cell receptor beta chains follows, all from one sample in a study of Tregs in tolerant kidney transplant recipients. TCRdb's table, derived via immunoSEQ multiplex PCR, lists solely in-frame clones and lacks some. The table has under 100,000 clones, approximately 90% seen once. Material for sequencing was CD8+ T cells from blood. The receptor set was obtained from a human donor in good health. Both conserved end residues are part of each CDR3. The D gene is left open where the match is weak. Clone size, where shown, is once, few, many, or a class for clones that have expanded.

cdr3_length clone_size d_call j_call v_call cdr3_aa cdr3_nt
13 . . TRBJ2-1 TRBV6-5 CASSYGDYNEQFF TGTGCCAGCAGTTACGGTGATTACAATGAGCAGTTCTTC
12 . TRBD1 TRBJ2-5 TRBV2 CATWTGQETQYF TGTGCCACATGGACAGGTCAAGAGACCCAGTACTTC
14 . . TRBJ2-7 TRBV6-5 CASSYSGADYEQYF TGTGCCAGCAGTTACTCAGGGGCCGACTACGAGCAGTACTTC
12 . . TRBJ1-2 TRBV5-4 CASTSAGYGYTF TGTGCCAGCACCTCCGCAGGGTACGGCTACACCTTC
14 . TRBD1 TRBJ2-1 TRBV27 CATRTGSSYNEQFF TGTGCCACCCGGACAGGGAGCTCCTACAATGAGCAGTTCTTC
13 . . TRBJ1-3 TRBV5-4 CASSLGQGNTIYF TGTGCCAGCAGCTTGGGACAGGGAAACACCATATATTTT
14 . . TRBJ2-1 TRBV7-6 CASSLTGGLDEQFF TGTGCCAGCAGCTTAACTGGGGGCCTCGATGAGCAGTTCTTC
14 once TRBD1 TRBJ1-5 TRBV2 CASRGGQGVQPQHF TGTGCCAGCAGAGGTGGGCAGGGGGTCCAGCCCCAGCATTTT
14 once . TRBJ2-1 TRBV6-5 CASSFTGVHNEQFF TGTGCCAGCAGTTTTACAGGTGTACACAATGAGCAGTTCTTC
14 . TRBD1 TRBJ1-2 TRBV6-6 CASSYSTGFRGYTF TGTGCCAGCAGTTACTCGACAGGGTTTCGTGGCTACACCTTC
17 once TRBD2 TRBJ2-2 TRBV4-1 CASSQDPLAAFTGELFF TGCGCCAGCAGCCAAGATCCACTAGCGGCATTCACCGGGGAGCTGTTTTTT
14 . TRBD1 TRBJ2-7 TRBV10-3 CAISLGQAYYEQYF TGTGCCATCAGTTTGGGACAGGCCTACTACGAGCAGTACTTC
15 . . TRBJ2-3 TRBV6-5 CASSYGGSGADTQYF TGTGCCAGCAGTTACGGAGGCTCAGGTGCAGATACGCAGTATTTT
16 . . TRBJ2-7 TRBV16 CASSPGVGDHSYEQYF TGTGCCAGCAGTCCCGGGGTAGGGGACCACTCCTACGAGCAGTACTTC
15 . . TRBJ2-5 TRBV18 CASSPDASSQETQYF TGTGCCAGCTCACCAGACGCTAGCTCCCAAGAGACCCAGTACTTC
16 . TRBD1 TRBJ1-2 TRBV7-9 CASSSVPQGGYYGYTF TGTGCCAGCAGCTCGGTCCCCCAGGGGGGGTATTATGGCTACACCTTC
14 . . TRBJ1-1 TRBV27 CASSFVGPGAEAFF TGTGCCAGCAGTTTTGTGGGGCCGGGCGCTGAAGCTTTCTTT
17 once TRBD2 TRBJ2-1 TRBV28 CASRFHSFGRIYNEQFF TGTGCCAGCAGATTTCATAGCTTCGGGAGGATCTACAATGAGCAGTTCTTC
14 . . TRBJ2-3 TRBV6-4 CASSSGGGTDTQYF TGTGCCAGCAGTAGCGGCGGGGGCACAGATACGCAGTATTTT
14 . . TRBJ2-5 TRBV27 CASSLFRQGETQYF TGTGCCAGCAGTTTATTTAGGCAGGGAGAGACCCAGTACTTC
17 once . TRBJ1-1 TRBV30 CAWSIGVGGPMNTEAFF TGTGCCTGGAGTATAGGGGTTGGAGGGCCTATGAACACTGAAGCTTTCTTT
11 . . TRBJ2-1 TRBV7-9 CASSFTDEQFF TGTGCCAGCAGCTTCACGGATGAGCAGTTCTTC
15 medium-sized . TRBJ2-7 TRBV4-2 CASSQGEAPTYEQYF TGTGCCAGCAGCCAAGGCGAGGCCCCCACCTACGAGCAGTACTTC
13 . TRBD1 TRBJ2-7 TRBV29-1 CSAGTGWSYEQYF TGCAGCGCTGGGACAGGGTGGTCCTACGAGCAGTACTTC
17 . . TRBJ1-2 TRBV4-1 CASSHIQGANANYGYTF TGCGCCAGCAGCCACATACAAGGGGCGAACGCTAACTATGGCTACACCTTC
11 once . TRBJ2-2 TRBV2 CASSVAGELFF TGTGCCAGCAGTGTTGCCGGGGAGCTGTTTTTT
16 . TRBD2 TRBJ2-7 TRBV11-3 CASRPRLAGCSYEQYF TGTGCCAGCAGGCCTAGACTAGCGGGGTGCTCCTACGAGCAGTACTTC
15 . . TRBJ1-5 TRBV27 CASSLTDGRSRPQHF TGTGCCAGCAGTTTAACCGACGGACGCTCTAGGCCCCAGCATTTT
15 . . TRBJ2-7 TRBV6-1 CASSEGGGITYEQYF TGTGCCAGCAGTGAAGGCGGCGGAATTACCTACGAGCAGTACTTC
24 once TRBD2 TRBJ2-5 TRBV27 CASSTSGTVARGVAGGKYQETQYF TGTGCCAGCAGTACCTCAGGGACGGTCGCTCGGGGGGTAGCGGGAGGGAAGTACCAAGAGACCCAGTACTTC
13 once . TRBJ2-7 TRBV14 CASSPPDPYEQYF TGTGCCAGCAGCCCCCCCGACCCCTACGAGCAGTACTTC
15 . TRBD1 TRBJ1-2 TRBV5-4 CASSWGQGYNYGYTF TGTGCCAGCAGCTGGGGACAGGGATATAACTATGGCTACACCTTC
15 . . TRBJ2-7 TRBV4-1 CASSLTRTATYEQYF TGCGCCAGCAGCCTCACTAGGACAGCCACTTACGAGCAGTACTTC
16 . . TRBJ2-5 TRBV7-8 CASSLGGGGYQETQYF TGTGCCAGCAGCTTAGGAGGGGGAGGCTACCAAGAGACCCAGTACTTC
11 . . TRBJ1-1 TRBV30 CAWSDPTEAFF TGTGCCTGGAGTGATCCCACTGAAGCTTTCTTT
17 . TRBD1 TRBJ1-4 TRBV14 CASSRGDRGATNEKLFF TGTGCCAGCAGCCGGGGAGACAGGGGGGCAACTAATGAAAAACTGTTTTTT
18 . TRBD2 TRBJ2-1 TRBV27 CASSPTSGRAGSYNEQFF TGTGCCAGCAGTCCCACTAGCGGGAGGGCGGGTTCCTACAATGAGCAGTTCTTC
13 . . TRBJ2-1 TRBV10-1 CASSSVVGGEQFF TGCGCCAGCAGTTCGGTAGTAGGCGGTGAGCAGTTCTTC
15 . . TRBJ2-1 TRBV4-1 CASSQDWGLTNEQFF TGCGCCAGCAGCCAAGATTGGGGCCTTACCAATGAGCAGTTCTTC
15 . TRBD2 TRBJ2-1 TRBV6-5 CASTRRGEGYNEQFF TGTGCCAGCACCCGTCGGGGGGAGGGGTACAATGAGCAGTTCTTC